The clone carrying this T cell receptor (beta chain) was observed a single time. CDR1 is LNHDA, CDR2 SQIVND, per germline (reference sequence). CDR3 length: 15 amino acids. V was pared by 5 bases and J by 7 bases, with 18 bases between. The data are from a study of blood T cell repertoires in COVID-19. Across the whole study: Samples representing acute and convalescent COVID-19 were sourced from the United States, Italy and Spain. The cDNA or gDNA used as material had been derived from T cells, B-cell-depleted T cells, or PBMCs.

As handled by the study authors: Amplification with reference gene primers provided the estimates of nucleated cell counts. Profiling relied on immunoSEQ multiplex PCR, and the TCRdb table lists in-frame clones only, not all of them. V and J calls and clone size are those listed in that table; D and trimming were worked out from the DNA. The sample includes 170,000 or so clones, almost 85% of them seen just once. The receptor was isolated from a man aged 18 to 30 with active or convalescent COVID-19. Sequencing input: peripheral blood. The chain is built from TRBV19 and TRBJ1-5; D is unresolved. This CDR3 reads CASSYSNEGGQPQHF. Written as DNA, the CDR3 is TGTGCCAGTAGTTACTCTAACGAAGGCGGGCAGCCCCAGCATTTT.